This TCR beta chain was found in a study of cytomegalovirus exposure and HLA in healthy donors. The CDR3 contains 13 residues. The V and J ends lost 4 bases and 4 bases, in that order; junction bases with no gene match: 3. The germline V gene has CDR1 MNHEY and CDR2 SVGAGI. The study ran its PCR with 60 Vbeta and 13 Jbeta primers. Sequencing used immunoSEQ multiplex PCR; TCRdb keeps in-frame clones, though not all of them. The sample yields tens of thousands of clones, of which the top ten take up roughly 3.8%. This chain uses TRBV6-5 with TRBJ2-5, with 7 bases aligning to TRBD2. The sequenced material came from PBMCs. This TCR derives from a man between 18 and 29 years old in good health and CMV-seropositive. CDR3 residues: CASSFGGTETQYF. As DNA, the CDR3 is TGTGCCAGCAGTTTCGGGGGGACAGAGACCCAGTACTTC.